Here is one TCR beta chain with its context. Its cognate antigen has yet to be identified. Per-base quality was not reported, and no clone a single base away is much larger than it. This sample is drawn from a study of blood T cells in healthy people across ages (dated by TCRdb to about 2015). Concerning the study at large: In model experiments, template switching captured about one uniquely barcoded TCR beta cDNA molecule for every two T cells. Using deep sequencing normalized with unique cDNA molecular identifiers, the study measured how TCR beta repertoire diversity changes with age. Four age groups were formed from the donors: young (average approximately 17 years), middle-aged (approximately 42), aged (under 70) and long-lived (approximately 78). The study analyzed two additional independent replicas of 1 million unique cDNA reads from the same blood draw for two donors, one aged 18 to 29 and one aged 80 or older. To avoid experimental bias, donors of different ages were randomly spread across the sequencing lanes. The full study reports these points: A strong correlation was found between observed TCR beta diversity and the percentage of naive T cells measured by flow cytometry. Compared with the aged group, the long-lived group had more naive CD4+ T cells, fewer expanded clones and increased TCR diversity, a pattern suggesting age selection. Because donor CMV infection status was unknown, age-related changes in expanded clonotypes were potentially confounded. Total diversity estimates from one million sequenced T cells were considered lower bounds and underestimates. As age increased, observed TCR beta diversity per million T cells dropped in a roughly linear way, and a significant reduction was already evident by age 40. Conclusive comparison of naive and antigen-experienced compartments was prevented by the profiling of bulk unsorted PBMCs.

The roughly 39 donors, aged about 6 to 90 years, were systemically healthy Caucasian individuals from Russia. Each donor gave 8 to 10 milliliters of peripheral blood, collected into EDTA-treated Vacutainer tubes. PBMCs were isolated by Ficoll-Paque density-gradient centrifugation, with at least 6 million obtained per sample. Total RNA, at least 6 micrograms per sample, was extracted from PBMCs with Trizol reagent. For every donor, flow cytometry on a PBMC aliquot measured the percentage of naive CD45RAhigh/CD27high T cells. Library preparation was by 5' RACE. The sequencer listed for this sample is Illumina HiSeq 2500. A second PCR of roughly 6 to 12 cycles was run with a J-beta primer mix and a sample-barcoded 5' primer. A unique molecular identifier was introduced onto each TCR beta cDNA molecule by a template-switch 5' adaptor carrying 12 random nucleotides. Each sample yielded at least 3 million CDR3-containing paired-end reads. All of the RNA was converted into first-strand cDNA using the Mint cDNA synthesis kit, with a TRBC-specific oligonucleotide serving as the primer. Following uracil-DNA glycosylase treatment, a first 18-cycle PCR with universal primers M1SS and BC2_uni_R was performed on all cDNA. The paper's processing steps were these. For normalization, 1 million high-quality reads, each with a distinct molecular identifier, were randomly selected from each sample. Reads sharing molecular identifiers were discarded rather than binned into consensus sequences. MiTCR, set to a Q25 quality threshold and the strictest error-elimination algorithm, was used for CDR3 identification, clonotype clustering and error correction. A nonparametric unseen species model with Euler transformation was used to estimate a lower bound on total TCR beta diversity. TCRdb took the public reads, trimmed them with fastp at Q25, ran MiXCR for clone calling and kept in-frame beta chains. Rows merge per CDR3 protein into single entries with the most common DNA and genes. TCRdb, not the authors, supplied the V and J calls. The sample profile shows 800,000 to 950,000 distinct CDR3 sequences; approximately 49% of them were found once. Of the sample, around 15% is held by the ten largest clones.

The germline V gene gives CDR1 as ENHRY and CDR2 as SYGVKD. The CDR3 covers 13 residues, taking in both the cysteine and the phenylalanine. Of all the DNA, just the CDR3 is kept, 39 bases in frame from base 1. At the junction V is shortened by 3 bases and J by 11 bases; bases outside the gene matches: 9. The chain joins TRBV10-3 to TRBJ2-5; 7 bases in the junction line up with TRBD1. Sequencing was performed on blood. The receptor was isolated from a man aged 30-40 years in good health. The DNA sequence is TGTGCCATCAGTGATCGAGGGGGCTACGGGCAGTACTTC. This sequence encodes CAISDRGGYGQYF.